Each of the 19 T cell receptor beta chains below was sequenced from the same sample in a study of blood T cells in healthy people across ages. Combining a sample-barcoded 5' primer with a J-beta primer mix, a second PCR ran for 7 to 11 cycles. TCRdb re-analysed the 5' RACE reads in MiXCR, keeping a single row per CDR3 protein. The sample holds hundreds of thousands of distinct CDR3 sequences, under 70% seen once. The sequenced material came from blood. The receptors shown here come from a man aged 55 to 70 in good health.

CDR3 DNA: TGTGCCAGCAGCGGACGACTAGCGGGGGGAAACTACAATGAGCAGTTCTTC. Translation: CASSGRLAGGNYNEQFF. V and J are TRBV9 and TRBJ2-1, with TRBD2 matching over 13 bases. The length of the CDR3 is 17 residues. J was trimmed by 3 bases and V by 3 bases; bases with no gene match: 6. Germline loops: CDR1 SGDLS, CDR2 YYNGEE.

This chain connects TRBV29-1 to TRBJ2-4, with D perhaps TRBD1 (6 bases). Germline V lookup: CDR1 SQVTM, CDR2 ANQGSEA. The CDR3 sequence is 13 residues long. The CDR3 reads CSCTGTAKNIQYF. In nucleotides, the CDR3 is TGCAGTTGTACAGGGACAGCCAAAAACATTCAGTACTTC.

The chain couples TRBV7-2 to TRBJ2-5; D is undetermined. The end of the DNA aligns better with TRBJ2-7, so the J call may be wrong. The CDR3 consists of 13 residues. Per germline, CDR1 SGHTA and CDR2 FQGNSA. The CDR3 DNA reads TGTGCCAGCAGCCCCCCCCCGTGGGGCGAGCAGTACTTC. It is translated as CASSPPPWGEQYF.

Here the CDR3 reads CASSQGLAGANYGYTF. DNA of the CDR3: TGTGCCAGCAGCCAAGGGTTAGCAGGGGCTAACTATGGCTACACCTTC. The rearrangement uses TRBV3-1 and TRBJ1-2; tentative D call: TRBD1 (6 bases). This CDR3 has 16 amino acids. The V and J ends lost 1 base and 0 bases respectively, with 12 bases between them. Germline V lookup: CDR1 LGHDT, CDR2 YNNKEL (reference sequence). The full variable domain, in which reference TRBV3-1 and TRBJ1-2 provide the parts outside the CDR3, is DTAVSQTPKYLVTQMGNDKSIKCEQNLGHDTMYWYKQDSKKFLKIMFSYNNKELIINETVPNRFSPKSPDKAHLNLHINSLELGDSAVYFCASSQGLAGANYGYTFGSGTRLTVV.

V usage is TRBV4-1 and J usage is TRBJ2-5; 8 bases are shared with TRBD1. The ends lost 1 base at V and 5 bases at J; junction bases unmatched: 3. The V gene's germline CDR1 is MGHRA and CDR2 YSYEKL. The CDR3 is made up of 14 amino acids. CDR3 region: CASSQADRVETQYF. Here the CDR3 DNA reads TGCGCCAGCAGCCAAGCGGACAGGGTGGAGACCCAGTACTTC.

This clonotype was seen just once. The chain employs TRBV4-1 and TRBJ2-3; 7 bases align to TRBD1. The CDR3 sequence is 17 residues long. Germline-derived CDR1 and CDR2 are MGHRA and YSYEKL. Trimming took 0 bases from V and 0 from J; bases not matched to a gene: 6. The DNA of the CDR3 is TGCGCCAGCAGCCAAGAAGGGTCACAGGGGAGCACAGATACGCAGTATTTT. It translates to CASSQEGSQGSTDTQYF.

The table lists this clonotype with a few counts. The J gene is TRBJ2-7, the V gene TRBV6-5; possibly TRBD1 for D (5 bases). V lost 0 bases to trimming and J lost 2 bases, with 8 bases between them. CDR3 length equals 14 residues. The germline CDR1 and CDR2 sequences are MNHEY and SVGAGI. The CDR3 sequence: CASSYSAGPYEQYF. The CDR3 DNA follows: TGTGCCAGCAGTTACTCGGCAGGGCCCTACGAGCAGTACTTC.

This clonotype was counted a few times. The rearrangement links TRBV4-2 to TRBJ2-5; the D gene is possibly TRBD1 (5 bases). This CDR3 has 15 amino acids. The germline gives CDR1 LGHNA, CDR2 YNFKEQ. V was clipped by 1 base and J by 5 bases, with 14 bases between them. The CDR3 is CASSQGGQASETQYF. The CDR3 coding sequence is TGTGCCAGCAGCCAAGGTGGACAAGCGAGTGAGACCCAGTACTTC.

This chain's CDR3 is CSARDPTRGGLDTQYF. The CDR3 DNA reads as TGCAGTGCTAGAGATCCGACTAGAGGGGGGTTGGATACGCAGTATTTT. The chain employs TRBV20-1 and TRBJ2-3; TRBD1 or TRBD2 may be the D gene (6 bases each). Trimming left V 0 bases short and J 6 bases short, with 19 bases between. The CDR3 covers 16 residues. Germline V lookup: CDR1 DFQATT, CDR2 SNEGSKA (reference sequence).

This clonotype occurred many times. The genes are TRBV28 and TRBJ1-1; D is undetermined. Per the germline V gene, CDR1 is MDHEN and CDR2 is SYDVKM. Trimming took 3 bases from V and 0 from J, leaving 32 bases between them. The CDR3 runs 22 residues. DNA of the CDR3: TGTGCCAGCAGTTTCAATTATCTGCGCTGGGGTTATAAGGGATCATTGAACACTGAAGCTTTCTTT. Translating it yields CASSFNYLRWGYKGSLNTEAFF.

The rearrangement uses TRBV4-2 and TRBJ2-4; 7 bases are shared with TRBD2. The end of the DNA aligns better with TRBJ2-5, so the J call may be wrong. The CDR3 length is 16 residues. Germline CDR1 LGHNA, CDR2 YNFKEQ. The DNA of the CDR3 is TGTGCCAGCAGCCAAGAGCTTGCGGGGGTGAGAGAGACCCAGTACTTC. Translation: CASSQELAGVRETQYF.

The CDR3 nucleotides read TGTGCCACCAGTGACCCCGGGACTAGCGGGGGCAATGAGCAGTTCTTC. Amino acids: CATSDPGTSGGNEQFF. This rearrangement joins TRBV24-1 to TRBJ2-1, with 14 bases aligning to TRBD2. The J segment lost 6 bases and the V segment lost 4 bases, leaving 4 bases of the junction unmatched. Germline-derived CDR1 and CDR2 are KGHDR and SFDVKD. This CDR3 spans 16 amino acids.

Here the CDR3 DNA reads TGTGCCACCAGTGATGCGGCTAGAAATGAGCAGTTCTTC. Translated: CATSDAARNEQFF. The gene calls are TRBV24-1 and TRBJ2-1; D unresolved. The V and J ends lost 3 bases and 7 bases respectively, with 9 bases between them. This CDR3 contains 13 residues. Germline CDR1 reads KGHDR; CDR2 reads SFDVKD.

V and J are TRBV7-2 and TRBJ2-3; no reliable D call. The germline CDR1 and CDR2 sequences are SGHTA and FQGNSA. V lost 1 base to trimming and J lost 4 bases, with 9 bases between them. The CDR3 contains 14 residues. CDR3 protein: CASSLGSTADTQYF. In nucleotides, the CDR3 is TGTGCCAGCAGCTTAGGATCCACCGCAGATACGCAGTATTTT.

In this sample, this clonotype turned up a few times. The CDR3 sequence: CASSQDIAGYHTF. The DNA for the CDR3 is TGTGCCAGCAGCCAAGATATCGCAGGGTATCACACCTTC. The chain couples TRBV3-1 to TRBJ1-2; D is possibly TRBD1 (5 bases). The V and J ends lost 0 bases and 12 bases respectively, with 14 bases between them. The CDR3 contains 13 residues. Germline CDR1 is LGHDT and CDR2 is YNNKEL (reference sequence).

This clonotype was seen ten or more times. The chain recombines TRBV20-1 with TRBJ1-2; D might be TRBD1 (5 bases). There are 14 residues in the CDR3. V was clipped by 0 bases and J by 8 bases, with 16 bases between them. Per the germline V gene, CDR1 is DFQATT and CDR2 is SNEGSKA (reference sequence). This CDR3 is CSARDLRDPRGYTF. CDR3 in DNA: TGCAGTGCTAGAGACCTCCGGGACCCCAGGGGCTACACCTTC.

As concerns this clonotype: Relative to the germline gene, one junction end is altered; a read error may explain this. The chain recombines TRBV9 with TRBJ1-1; a possible D gene is TRBD1 (5 bases). CDR3 size: 14 residues. Germline CDR1 and CDR2: SGDLS and YYNGEE. This chain's CDR3 is CTSSVTLGDGEAFF. The DNA for the CDR3 is TGTACCAGCAGCGTAACCCTAGGGGACGGTGAAGCTTTCTTT.

The chain joins TRBV3-1 to TRBJ1-5; D perhaps matches TRBD1 (6 bases). Germline-derived CDR1 and CDR2 are LGHDT and YNNKEL (reference sequence). The CDR3 is made up of 13 amino acids. The V and J ends lost 0 bases and 12 bases respectively, with 12 bases between them. This CDR3 is CASSQEGGQLQHF. The CDR3 DNA is TGTGCCAGCAGCCAAGAGGGGGGACAACTCCAGCATTTT.

The chain is built from TRBV6-1 and TRBJ2-1, with TRBD2 matching over 7 bases. With 6 bases clipped from V and 3 bases from J, the junction kept 5 bases outside the gene matches. Germline CDR1 reads MNHNS; CDR2 reads SASEGT. There are 14 residues in the CDR3. CDR3 sequence (DNA): TGTGCCAGCAGGTGGAGCGGGGACTACAATGAGCAGTTCTTC. Residues: CASRWSGDYNEQFF.